The 27 T cell receptor beta chains in this list originate from one sample, sequenced in a study of vaccination and CD4 T cells after COVID-19. Documented treatment: roughly 10-day PBMC culture with coronavirus spike peptide pools or control peptides (ViraFEST assay). The unexposed donor provided CD4+ T cells, which were taken before the COVID-19 pandemic (2011-2018). Cultured CD4+ T cell DNA was sequenced using the Oncomine TCR Beta short-read assay. TCRdb reprocessed the PCR reads with MiXCR, giving one entry per CDR3 protein. The table lists about 4,500 distinct CDR3 sequences, 55% to 65% of them singletons. The antigens these receptors bind are not known. The sample consisted of CD4+ T cells from blood, cultured in vitro. The origin of the receptors is a human donor in good health.

This clonotype has more than one count but fewer than ten. The chain combines TRBV20-1 with TRBJ1-6; no reliable D call. Trimming took 8 bases from V and 7 from J, leaving 18 bases between them. The CDR3 totals 14 residues. CDR1 and CDR2 (germline): DFQATT, SNEGSKA (reference sequence). CDR3 nucleotide sequence: TGCAGTACAATTCGGACGGCCCGCAATTCACCCCTCCACTTT. As protein: CSTIRTARNSPLHF.

V and J are TRBV4-3 and TRBJ2-2, with D possibly TRBD1 on 5 matching bases. Germline assignment: CDR1 LGHNA and CDR2 YSLEER. The germline V and J ends were trimmed by 0 bases and 8 bases, with 10 bases remaining between them. The CDR3 is made up of 14 amino acids. This CDR3 reads CASSQEHRLGELFF. The CDR3 coding sequence is TGCGCCAGCAGCCAAGAGCACAGGCTTGGGGAGCTGTTTTTT.

This clonotype appeared once. J is TRBJ2-1 and V is TRBV12-3 or TRBV12-4, with D perhaps matching TRBD2 (7 bases). CDR3 size: 14 residues. Trimming stripped 4 bases from V and 9 bases from J, with 16 bases between. CDR3 bases: TGTGCCAGCAGTTGGGAGGGGGGGACTCTTGAGCAGTTCTTC. Its translation is CASSWEGGTLEQFF.

The chain combines TRBV7-9 with TRBJ2-3, with D maybe TRBD2 (5 bases). Trimming took off 5 bases at V and 2 bases at J, with 26 bases between the two ends. Germline values: CDR1 SEHNR, CDR2 FQNEAQ (reference sequence). The CDR3 totals 19 residues. The CDR3 coding sequence is TGTGCCAGCAGCGACACTCAGAGGGCCCACGACTATCACACAGATACGCAGTATTTT. Protein sequence: CASSDTQRAHDYHTDTQYF.

The V and J genes are TRBV28 and TRBJ1-2; 7 nucleotides match TRBD1. Losses at the gene ends were 4 bases for V and 0 bases for J; bases not matched to a gene: 5. Germline V gives CDR1 MDHEN, CDR2 SYDVKM. The CDR3 has 15 amino acids. CDR3 sequence reads: CASSSQGQSNYGYTF. In nucleotides, the CDR3 is TGTGCCAGCAGTTCCCAGGGACAGTCTAACTATGGCTACACCTTC.

The table lists this clonotype with a count of one. The gene calls are TRBV5-1 and TRBJ1-1; TRBD1 matches 9 bases. Germline CDR1 is SGHRS and CDR2 is YFSETQ. Trimming took 2 bases from V and 1 from J; bases not matched to a gene: 0. The CDR3 length is 14 residues. The CDR3 coding sequence is TGCGCCAGCAGCTTACAGGGGGCGAACACTGAAGCTTTCTTT. Protein product: CASSLQGANTEAFF.

There are a few counts of this clonotype. V and J are TRBV6-1 and TRBJ1-2, with a tentative D call TRBD1 (5 bases). The V gene's germline CDR1 is MNHNS and CDR2 SASEGT. The germline V and J ends were trimmed by 7 bases and 8 bases, with 17 bases remaining between them. The CDR3 consists of 13 residues. This chain's CDR3 is CASTRAEGLGYTF. CDR3 DNA: TGTGCCAGCACTAGGGCGGAGGGGCTCGGCTACACCTTC.

The rearrangement uses TRBV7-8 and TRBJ2-5; D may correspond to TRBD1 or TRBD2 (7 bases each). The germline gives CDR1 SGHVS, CDR2 FQNEAQ. The V and J ends lost 5 bases and 1 base respectively, with 17 bases between them. The CDR3 runs 16 residues. CDR3 loop: CASSRTGAGVQETQYF. The CDR3 DNA follows: TGTGCCAGCAGCCGAACAGGGGCGGGGGTCCAAGAGACCCAGTACTTC.

The rearrangement joins TRBV2 to TRBJ1-2; D gene uncertain. The germline V gene has CDR1 SNHLY and CDR2 FYNNEI. The CDR3 contains 13 residues. Trimming pared 7 bases from V and 2 bases from J, leaving 11 bases between. DNA for the CDR3: TGTGCCAGCACGGAGGATCCGAACTATGGCTACACCTTC. Protein: CASTEDPNYGYTF.

The V gene is TRBV27, the J gene TRBJ1-2; TRBD1 is a possible D gene (5 bases). Trimming took 6 bases from V and 8 from J, leaving 16 bases between them. The CDR3 sequence is 13 residues long. Germline V gene data show CDR1 as MNHEY and CDR2 as SMNVEV (reference sequence). For the CDR3, the DNA is TGTGCCAGCAGGGGGACGGGCGCCGGAGGCTACACCTTC. Amino acid sequence: CASRGTGAGGYTF.

The rearrangement joins TRBV7-9 to TRBJ2-7; D possibly corresponds to TRBD2 (7 bases). The V and J ends lost 5 bases and 5 bases respectively, with 19 bases between them. Germline V CDR1 and CDR2: SEHNR, FQNEAQ (reference sequence). The CDR3 length is 15 residues. CDR3 loop: CASSPGGRGQNEQYF. CDR3 DNA sequence: TGTGCCAGCAGCCCGGGGGGCAGGGGTCAAAACGAGCAGTACTTC.

The CDR3 reads CASSQLTDTQYF. In DNA, the CDR3 is TGTGCCAGCAGCCAGCTAACAGATACGCAGTATTTT. The genes are TRBV6-1 and TRBJ2-3; D not resolved. Looked up from germline, CDR1 is MNHNS and CDR2 is SASEGT. The CDR3 is made up of 12 amino acids. Trimming removed 6 bases at V and 3 bases at J, with 7 bases between.

The chain carries TRBV6-5 and TRBJ1-5; possible D gene TRBD1, 5 bases. CDR3 length equals 13 residues. V lost 4 bases, J lost 4 bases, and 8 bases lay in between. Germline V gene lookup returns CDR1 MNHEY and CDR2 SVGAGI. The CDR3 coding sequence is TGTGCCAGCAGTTCTGGGGGGAATCAGCCCCAGCATTTT. Amino acids: CASSSGGNQPQHF.

This clonotype was seen a handful of times. The chain employs TRBV20-1 and TRBJ2-1, with 10 nucleotides matching TRBD1. V gave up 6 bases and J gave up 8 bases; unmatched junction bases: 13. The germline CDR1 and CDR2 sequences are DFQATT and SNEGSKA (reference sequence). The CDR3 spans 15 residues. In nucleotides, the CDR3 is TGCAGTGCGCATAACCGGGACAGGGGTGGTTATGAGCAGTTCTTC. This sequence encodes CSAHNRDRGGYEQFF.

V gene TRBV21-1 combines with J gene TRBJ2-2; the D segment call TRBD1 is taken from the table without a DNA check. TRBV21-1 is termed a pseudogene. The CDR3 has 18 residues. This CDR3 is CASSKETIGQKNTGELFF. CDR3 bases: TGTGCCAGCAGCAAAGAAACTATCGGACAGAAGAACACCGGGGAGCTGTTTTTT.

A few counts support this clonotype. The chain couples TRBV7-8 to TRBJ1-5; tentatively, D is TRBD1 (5 bases). Germline assignment: CDR1 SGHVS and CDR2 FQNEAQ. The CDR3 is 16 residues long. V lost 1 base to trimming and J lost 9 bases, with 19 bases between them. The chain's CDR3 is CASSLGRRGVVPPQHF. CDR3 bases: TGTGCCAGCAGCTTAGGTCGACGGGGGGTCGTTCCGCCCCAGCATTTT.

V and J are TRBV19 and TRBJ1-5; D might be TRBD1 (5 bases). Trimming shortened V by 4 bases and J by 5 bases, and 12 bases separated the two germline ends. The CDR3 contains 14 residues. Germline V lookup: CDR1 LNHDA, CDR2 SQIVND (reference sequence). CDR3 sequence: CASSTRDGDQPQHF. As DNA, the CDR3 is TGTGCCAGTAGTACCAGGGATGGGGATCAGCCCCAGCATTTT.

V usage is TRBV7-6 and J usage is TRBJ2-3, with 11 bases identical to TRBD2. Germline V CDR1 and CDR2: SGHVS, FNYEAQ. Unmatched junction bases numbered 7, after V lost 9 bases and J lost 2 bases. There are 15 residues in the CDR3. The CDR3 coding sequence is TGTGCCAGTCGGGGACTAGCGGTAGTCACAGATACGCAGTATTTT. Protein product: CASRGLAVVTDTQYF.

The chain is built from TRBV19 and TRBJ2-3; the D gene is possibly TRBD1 (5 bases). The CDR3 covers 15 residues. Trimming took off 8 bases at V and 1 base at J, with 16 bases between the two ends. Germline V lookup: CDR1 LNHDA, CDR2 SQIVND (reference sequence). DNA for the CDR3: TGTGCCAGTGGGGCCGCGGCCCTTGGCACAGATACGCAGTATTTT. It specifies CASGAAALGTDTQYF.

This clonotype was seen only a few times. This chain joins TRBV6-1 and TRBJ1-5; D may be TRBD1 (6 bases). The V gene's germline CDR1 is MNHNS and CDR2 SASEGT. Trimming stripped 5 bases from V and 0 bases from J, with 11 bases between. The CDR3 has 15 residues. The CDR3 bases are TGTGCCAGCAGTAAACAGGGAATTAGCAATCAGCCCCAGCATTTT. This encodes CASSKQGISNQPQHF.

The genes are TRBV20-1 and TRBJ2-2; possible D gene TRBD1, 7 bases. Germline lookup yields CDR1 DFQATT and CDR2 SNEGSKA (reference sequence). The CDR3 spans 15 residues. Trimming took off 2 bases at V and 4 bases at J, with 14 bases between the two ends. The DNA for the CDR3 is TGCAGTGCTAGACGAGGAGGGGGCAGCACCGGGGAGCTGTTTTTT. Translated: CSARRGGGSTGELFF.

The rearrangement links TRBV28 to TRBJ1-6, with 8 bases fitting TRBD1. The CDR3 is made up of 15 amino acids. Germline V lookup: CDR1 MDHEN, CDR2 SYDVKM. The ends lost 4 bases at V and 10 bases at J; junction bases unmatched: 9. As DNA, the CDR3 is TGTGCCAGCAGTTCCCGGAGGACAGGGCGATCACCCCTCCACTTT. Encoded protein: CASSSRRTGRSPLHF. The full variable domain, rest sourced from reference TRBV28 and TRBJ1-6, is DVKVTQSSRYLVKRTGEKVFLECVQDMDHENMFWYRQDPGLGLRLIYFSYDVKMKEKGDIPEGYSVSREKKERFSLILESASTNQTSMYLCASSSRRTGRSPLHFGNGTRLTVT.

The rearrangement joins TRBV2 to TRBJ1-1; 7 bases match TRBD1. Germline V gives CDR1 SNHLY, CDR2 FYNNEI. This CDR3 comprises 14 residues. Trimming cost V 5 bases and J 11 bases; bases outside gene matches: 14. CDR3 in DNA: TGTGCCAGCAGTATTCCAAGACAGGGACCGAGGGCTTTCTTT. This gives the protein CASSIPRQGPRAFF.

V and J are TRBV10-2 and TRBJ1-1; maybe TRBD1 (6 bases). Looked up from germline, CDR1 is WSHSY and CDR2 is SAAADI. The CDR3 contains 18 residues. Trimming stripped 0 bases from V and 1 base from J, with 18 bases between. CDR3 protein: CASSESPWGALGNTEAFF. As DNA, the CDR3 is TGCGCCAGCAGTGAGTCACCCTGGGGGGCCTTGGGGAACACTGAAGCTTTCTTT.

The chain carries TRBV30 and TRBJ2-6; TRBD2 aligns across 8 bases. The CDR3 covers 17 residues. The germline gives CDR1 GTSNPN, CDR2 SVGIG (reference sequence). Trimming removed 0 bases from V and 0 bases from J; junction bases left unmatched: 4. CDR3 DNA: TGTGCCTGGAGTGTAAAGCGGGGGAACTCTGGGGCCAACGTCCTGACTTTC. As protein: CAWSVKRGNSGANVLTF.

This clonotype was seen more than once but under ten times. The genes are TRBV6-1 and TRBJ2-2; perhaps TRBD1 as D (6 bases). CDR1 MNHNS and CDR2 SASEGT come from the germline V gene. This CDR3 contains 17 residues. The ends were cut back, 6 bases at V and 0 bases at J, with 17 bases in the middle. CDR3 sequence reads: CASRGRSGATNTGELFF. CDR3 nucleotides: TGTGCCAGCAGGGGAAGATCAGGGGCCACGAACACCGGGGAGCTGTTTTTT.

V gene TRBV10-3 combines with J gene TRBJ1-1, with D possibly being TRBD1 (5 bases). Germline CDR1 ENHRY, CDR2 SYGVKD. Trimming stripped 10 bases from V and 4 bases from J, with 13 bases between. The CDR3 contains 12 residues. CDR3 bases: TGTGCCAATTCTCGGGACGGCACTGAAGCTTTCTTT. As protein: CANSRDGTEAFF.